Following are 4 T cell receptor beta chains from one sample sequenced in a study of Graves' ophthalmopathy and Graves' hyperthyroidism. For repertoire sequencing, the TCR beta CDR3 regions were amplified from RNA transcripts. HTBI-primed first-round RT-PCR preceded second-round multiplex PCR. TCRdb re-called the multiplex PCR reads through MiXCR, storing one row per CDR3 protein. Of about 370,000 distinct CDR3 sequences listed, approximately 20% were seen once; the top ten hold 1.6%. The sequenced sample consisted of peripheral blood. Receptor source: a woman between 18 and 29 years old with Graves' ophthalmopathy.

This clonotype was detected ten times or more. The rearrangement uses TRBV7-2 and TRBJ1-2; D is undetermined. Germline V gene sequence: CDR1 SGHTA, CDR2 FQGNSA. The CDR3 is made up of 16 amino acids. Trimming stripped 2 bases from V and 4 bases from J, with 17 bases between. For the CDR3, the DNA is TGTGCCAGCAGCTTAACGAGCTTGATTGGGTCCTATGGCTACACCTTC. Translating it yields CASSLTSLIGSYGYTF.

This clonotype has ten or more counts. J is TRBJ1-1 and V is TRBV6-5; D unresolved. V lost 0 bases, J lost 1 base, and 6 bases lay in between. CDR1 is MNHEY, CDR2 SVGAGI, per germline. This CDR3 has 14 amino acids. The CDR3 reads CASSYSGENTEAFF. As DNA, the CDR3 is TGTGCCAGCAGTTACTCTGGGGAGAACACTGAAGCTTTCTTT.

This clonotype occurred many times. The rearrangement links TRBV30 to TRBJ2-5; D might be TRBD1 (6 bases). The germline CDR1 and CDR2 sequences are GTSNPN and SVGIG (reference sequence). This CDR3 has 14 residues. Trimming took off 0 bases at V and 1 base at J, with 9 bases between the two ends. Written as DNA, the CDR3 is TGTGCCTGGAGTGTACCAGGGGCCCAAGAGACCCAGTACTTC. Translating it yields CAWSVPGAQETQYF.

This clonotype was counted at least ten times. The rearrangement uses TRBV11-3 and TRBJ2-5; 7 bases fit TRBD1. Per germline, CDR1 SGHNT and CDR2 YENEEA. The CDR3 sequence is 15 residues long. The V and J ends lost 4 bases and 4 bases, in that order; junction bases with no gene match: 9. Written as DNA, the CDR3 is TGTGCCAGCAGCTGGACAGGACGATCCGGAGAGACCCAGTACTTC. As protein: CASSWTGRSGETQYF.